These T cell receptor beta chains were read from a single sample in a study of metastatic and nonmetastatic thyroid tumors. Via MiXCR, TCRdb re-called the PCR reads. The sample carries almost 70,000 clones, 12% to 15% recorded once. What was sequenced was blood. The receptors stem from a male donor with papillary thyroid cancer or a benign thyroid nodule (not recorded which). Some clones in this sample may be carry-over from other donors' samples. Each CDR3 is given with its conserved first and last residue. D genes are given only for firm matches.

.	TRBV6-1	TRBJ2-3	CASRRAGSTDTQYF
.	TRBV5-6	TRBJ2-5	CASSLSLYTIQETQYF
.	TRBV9	TRBJ2-1	CASSVDWAGKDEQFF
.	TRBV7-2	TRBJ1-3	CASSSSVGPGNTIYF
.	TRBV20-1	TRBJ1-1	CSARVTIGGEAFF
.	TRBV7-3	TRBJ2-2	CASSLLGVVDTGELFF
.	TRBV4-3	TRBJ1-3	CASSQHRGAGGNTIYF
TRBD1	TRBV18	TRBJ2-5	CASSPRQGPQETQYF
.	TRBV18	TRBJ2-7	CASSPEGRGYEQYF
TRBD2	TRBV6-1	TRBJ2-1	CASSQTPGLAGPRSYNEQFF
TRBD1	TRBV6-1	TRBJ2-5	CASSFRWDRQETQYF
TRBD2	TRBV6-2/TRBV6-3	TRBJ2-3	CASRPSGSSTDTQYF
.	TRBV5-4	TRBJ1-4	CASSLDSDEKLFF
.	TRBV9	TRBJ1-2	CASGGDNYGYTF
TRBD2	TRBV11-3	TRBJ2-1	CASSLTSGSNEQFF
.	TRBV6-5	TRBJ1-1	CASSYESASLPEAFF
.	TRBV20-1	TRBJ2-3	CSARFVVSTDTQYF
TRBD2	TRBV20-1	TRBJ2-1	CSGLGAGVPFRDEQFF
TRBD1	TRBV6-1	TRBJ2-2	CASCDRTGTINTGELFF
.	TRBV20-1	TRBJ2-5	CSARDYGWGETQYF
TRBD2	TRBV6-4	TRBJ2-1	CASSDGTSGSEQFF
.	TRBV28	TRBJ1-5	CASILGGSNQPQHF
TRBD2	TRBV10-2	TRBJ2-3	CASTTRGTSGSNTQYF
TRBD1	TRBV10-2	TRBJ2-5	CASSAGQGKTQYF
TRBD1	TRBV7-3	TRBJ2-5	CASSPTGLGGETQYF
.	TRBV20-1	TRBJ2-7	CSARPLGGGPSSYEQYF
TRBD1	TRBV10-1	TRBJ2-2	CASSPTGGLAGELFF
TRBD2	TRBV7-9	TRBJ2-7	CASSLARLADEQYF
.	TRBV29-1	TRBJ1-1	CSVQNPEAFF
TRBD1	TRBV5-1	TRBJ1-2	CASSSMDRDDGYTF
.	TRBV4-1	TRBJ1-5	CASSQDGALYQSQHF
TRBD2	TRBV7-9	TRBJ2-1	CASSFRTSGNNEQFF
.	TRBV3-1	TRBJ1-1	CASSRTGANTEAFF
.	TRBV6-5	TRBJ2-7	CASSYRQEVWDYEQYF
.	TRBV5-6	TRBJ1-5	CASSLGVLSNQPQHF
.	TRBV4-1	TRBJ2-1	CASSPDAGAYNEQFF
.	TRBV5-4	TRBJ2-5	CASSSLEGKETQYF
TRBD1	TRBV18	TRBJ1-4	CASSRTGGEGEKLFF
.	TRBV20-1	TRBJ2-7	CSARGSEGWSSYEQYF
.	TRBV27	TRBJ1-1	CASSVGPGTEAFF
TRBD1	TRBV7-6	TRBJ2-2	CASSLSGTGGRRTGELFF
TRBD2	TRBV7-2	TRBJ2-6	CASRRTSGMNKPQFSGANVLTF